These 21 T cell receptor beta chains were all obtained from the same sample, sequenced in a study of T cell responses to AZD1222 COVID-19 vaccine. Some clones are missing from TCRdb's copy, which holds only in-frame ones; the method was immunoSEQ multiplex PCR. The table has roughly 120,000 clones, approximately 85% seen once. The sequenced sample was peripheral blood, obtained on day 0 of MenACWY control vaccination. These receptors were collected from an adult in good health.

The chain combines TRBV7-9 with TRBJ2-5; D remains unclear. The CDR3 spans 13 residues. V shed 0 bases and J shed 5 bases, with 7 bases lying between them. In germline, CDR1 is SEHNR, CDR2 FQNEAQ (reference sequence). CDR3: CASSLADWETQYF. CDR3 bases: TGTGCCAGCAGCTTAGCTGACTGGGAGACCCAGTACTTC.

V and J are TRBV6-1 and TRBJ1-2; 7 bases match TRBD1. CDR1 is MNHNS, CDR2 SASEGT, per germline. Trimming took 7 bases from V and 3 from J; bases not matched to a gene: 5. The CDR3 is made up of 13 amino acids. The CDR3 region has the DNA TGTGCCAGCACCTTGGGACAGTACTATGGCTACACCTTC. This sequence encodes CASTLGQYYGYTF.

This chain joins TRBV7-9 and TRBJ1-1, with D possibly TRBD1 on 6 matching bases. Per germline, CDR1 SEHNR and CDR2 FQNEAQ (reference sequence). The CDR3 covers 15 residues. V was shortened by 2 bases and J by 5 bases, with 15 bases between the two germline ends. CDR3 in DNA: TGTGCCAGCAGCTTATCAGCGGGGGGCAAAACTGAAGCTTTCTTT. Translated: CASSLSAGGKTEAFF.

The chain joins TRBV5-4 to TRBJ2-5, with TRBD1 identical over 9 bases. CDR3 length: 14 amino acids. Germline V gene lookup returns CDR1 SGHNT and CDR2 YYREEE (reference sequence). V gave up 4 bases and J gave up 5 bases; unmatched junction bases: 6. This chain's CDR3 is CASSHRGREETQYF. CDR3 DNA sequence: TGTGCCAGCAGCCACAGGGGGCGGGAGGAGACCCAGTACTTC. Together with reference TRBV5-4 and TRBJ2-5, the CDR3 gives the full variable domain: ETGVTQSPTHLIKTRGQQVTLRCSSQSGHNTVSWYQQALGQGPQFIFQYYREEENGRGNFPPRFSGLQFPNYSSELNVNALELDDSALYLCASSHRGREETQYFGPGTRLLVL.

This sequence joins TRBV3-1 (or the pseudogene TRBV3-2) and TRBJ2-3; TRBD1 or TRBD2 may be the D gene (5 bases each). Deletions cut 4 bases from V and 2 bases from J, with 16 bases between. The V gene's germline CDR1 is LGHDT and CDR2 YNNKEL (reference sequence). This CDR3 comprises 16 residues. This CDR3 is CASSRGVSPTTDTQYF. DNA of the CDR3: TGTGCCAGCAGCCGAGGGGTCAGTCCAACCACAGATACGCAGTATTTT.

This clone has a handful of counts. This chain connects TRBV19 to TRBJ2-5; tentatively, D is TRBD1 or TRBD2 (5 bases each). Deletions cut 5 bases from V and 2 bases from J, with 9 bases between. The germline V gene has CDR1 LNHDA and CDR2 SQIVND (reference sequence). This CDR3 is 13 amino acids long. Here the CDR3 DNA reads TGTGCCAGTAGTGAGGGGTTACAAGAGACCCAGTACTTC. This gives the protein CASSEGLQETQYF.

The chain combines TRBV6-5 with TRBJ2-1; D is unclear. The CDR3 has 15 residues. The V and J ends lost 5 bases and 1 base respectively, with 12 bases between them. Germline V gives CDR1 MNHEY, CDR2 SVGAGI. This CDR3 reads CASSTRTASYNEQFF. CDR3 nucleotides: TGTGCCAGCAGTACCAGGACGGCGTCCTACAATGAGCAGTTCTTC.

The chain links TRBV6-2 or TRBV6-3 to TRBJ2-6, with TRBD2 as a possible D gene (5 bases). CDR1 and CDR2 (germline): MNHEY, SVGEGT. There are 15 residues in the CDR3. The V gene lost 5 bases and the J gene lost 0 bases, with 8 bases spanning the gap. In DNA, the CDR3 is TGTGCCAGCAGTCTCGGACTCTCTGGGGCCAACGTCCTGACTTTC. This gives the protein CASSLGLSGANVLTF.

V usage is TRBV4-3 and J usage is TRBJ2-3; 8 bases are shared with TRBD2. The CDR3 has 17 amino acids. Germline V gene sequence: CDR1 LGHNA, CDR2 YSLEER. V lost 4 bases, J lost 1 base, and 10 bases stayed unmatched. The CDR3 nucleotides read TGCGCCAGCAGCCTGGGGGTTGGTAGCGGGGGCACAGATACGCAGTATTTT. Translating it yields CASSLGVGSGGTDTQYF.

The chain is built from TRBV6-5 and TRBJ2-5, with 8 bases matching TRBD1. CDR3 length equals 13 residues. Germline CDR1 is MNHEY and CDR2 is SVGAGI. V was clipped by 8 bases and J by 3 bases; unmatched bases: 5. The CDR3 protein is CASLGTGEETQYF. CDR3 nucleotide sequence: TGTGCCAGCCTCGGGACAGGTGAAGAGACCCAGTACTTC.

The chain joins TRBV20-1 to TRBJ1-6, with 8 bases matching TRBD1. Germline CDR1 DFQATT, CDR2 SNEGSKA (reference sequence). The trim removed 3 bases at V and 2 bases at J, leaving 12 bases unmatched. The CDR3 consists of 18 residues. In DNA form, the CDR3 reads TGCAGTGCTAGTAACCCGGTGAGACAGGGGCCCTATAATTCACCCCTCCACTTT. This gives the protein CSASNPVRQGPYNSPLHF.

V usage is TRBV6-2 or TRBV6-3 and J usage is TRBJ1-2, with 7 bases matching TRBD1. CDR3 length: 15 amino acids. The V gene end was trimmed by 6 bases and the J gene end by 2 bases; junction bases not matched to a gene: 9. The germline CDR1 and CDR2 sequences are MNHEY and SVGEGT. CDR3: CASSQQGGANYGYTF. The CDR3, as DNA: TGTGCCAGCAGCCAACAAGGGGGCGCGAACTATGGCTACACCTTC.

The CDR3 is CASSQEASDSANYGYTF. DNA for the CDR3: TGTGCCAGCAGCCAAGAAGCCTCGGACAGCGCTAACTATGGCTACACCTTC. The chain couples TRBV4-2 to TRBJ1-2, with D maybe TRBD1 (6 bases). The CDR3 spans 17 residues. V lost 0 bases and J 0 bases, leaving 14 bases between the germline ends. Germline V lookup: CDR1 LGHNA, CDR2 YNFKEQ.

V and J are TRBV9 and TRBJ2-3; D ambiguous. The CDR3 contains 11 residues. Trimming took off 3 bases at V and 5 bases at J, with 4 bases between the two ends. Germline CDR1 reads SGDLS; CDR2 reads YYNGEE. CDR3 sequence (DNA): TGTGCCAGCAGCGGAGGAGATACGCAGTATTTT. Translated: CASSGGDTQYF.

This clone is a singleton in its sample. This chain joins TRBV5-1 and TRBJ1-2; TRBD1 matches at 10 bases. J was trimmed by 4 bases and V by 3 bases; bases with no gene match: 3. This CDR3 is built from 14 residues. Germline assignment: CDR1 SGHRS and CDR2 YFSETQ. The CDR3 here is CASSYGQGGYGYTF. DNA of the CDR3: TGCGCCAGCAGCTACGGACAGGGGGGCTATGGCTACACCTTC. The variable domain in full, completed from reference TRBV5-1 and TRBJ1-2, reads KAGVTQTPRYLIKTRGQQVTLSCSPISGHRSVSWYQQTPGQGLQFLFEYFSETQRNKGNFPGRFSGRQFSNSRSEMNVSTLELGDSALYLCASSYGQGGYGYTFGSGTRLTVV.

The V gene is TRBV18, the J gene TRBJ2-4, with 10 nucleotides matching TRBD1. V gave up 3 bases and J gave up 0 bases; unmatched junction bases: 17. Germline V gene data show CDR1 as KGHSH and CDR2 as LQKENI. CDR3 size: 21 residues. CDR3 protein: CASSPGTGATLGSLAKNIQYF. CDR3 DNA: TGTGCCAGCTCACCGGGGACAGGGGCAACCTTAGGGTCCCTAGCCAAAAACATTCAGTACTTC.

The CDR3 sequence: CASSLGGGYQPQHF. DNA of the CDR3: TGTGCCAGCAGCCTCGGGGGGGGCTATCAGCCCCAGCATTTT. The rearrangement uses TRBV11-2 and TRBJ1-5; D perhaps matches TRBD1 (6 bases). V shed 5 bases and J shed 5 bases, with 13 bases lying between them. CDR3 length: 14 residues. Germline CDR1 reads SGHAT; CDR2 reads FQNNGV.

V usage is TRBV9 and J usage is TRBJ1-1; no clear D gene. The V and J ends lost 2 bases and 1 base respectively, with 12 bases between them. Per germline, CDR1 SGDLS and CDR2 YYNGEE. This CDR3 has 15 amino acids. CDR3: CASSVMGTQNTEAFF. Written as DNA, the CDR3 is TGTGCCAGCAGCGTTATGGGCACTCAGAACACTGAAGCTTTCTTT.

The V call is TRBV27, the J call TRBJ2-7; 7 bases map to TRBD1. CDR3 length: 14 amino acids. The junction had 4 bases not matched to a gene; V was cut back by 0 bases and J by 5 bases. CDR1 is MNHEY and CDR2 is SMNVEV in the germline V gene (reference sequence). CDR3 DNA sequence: TGTGCCAGCAGTTTATCGCGCGACAGGGACGAGCAGTACTTC. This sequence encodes CASSLSRDRDEQYF.

CDR3: CASSLTQMNTEAFF. CDR3 DNA: TGTGCCAGCAGTTTAACGCAGATGAACACTGAAGCTTTCTTT. The gene calls are TRBV28 and TRBJ1-1; D is uncertain. The germline gives CDR1 MDHEN, CDR2 SYDVKM. There are 14 residues in the CDR3. V was shortened by 2 bases and J by 0 bases, with 7 bases between the two germline ends.

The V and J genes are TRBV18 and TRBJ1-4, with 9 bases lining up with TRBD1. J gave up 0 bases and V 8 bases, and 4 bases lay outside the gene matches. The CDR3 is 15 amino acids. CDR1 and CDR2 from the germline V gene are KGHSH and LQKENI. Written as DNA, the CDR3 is TGTGCCAGCGCACAGGGGGCCGCAACTAATGAAAAACTGTTTTTT. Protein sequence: CASAQGAATNEKLFF.